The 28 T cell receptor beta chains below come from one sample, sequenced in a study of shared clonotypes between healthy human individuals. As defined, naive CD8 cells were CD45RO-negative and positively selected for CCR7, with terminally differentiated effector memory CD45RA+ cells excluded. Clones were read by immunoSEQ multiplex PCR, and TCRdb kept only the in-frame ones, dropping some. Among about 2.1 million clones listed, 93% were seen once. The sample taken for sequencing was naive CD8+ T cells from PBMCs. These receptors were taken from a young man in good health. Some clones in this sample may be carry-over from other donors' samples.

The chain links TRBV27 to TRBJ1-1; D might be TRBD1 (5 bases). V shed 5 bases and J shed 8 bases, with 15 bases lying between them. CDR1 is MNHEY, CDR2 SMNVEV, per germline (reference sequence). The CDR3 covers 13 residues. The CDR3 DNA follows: TGTGCCAGCAGTGCGTTTACCGGGGGAGAAGCTTTCTTT. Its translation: CASSAFTGGEAFF.

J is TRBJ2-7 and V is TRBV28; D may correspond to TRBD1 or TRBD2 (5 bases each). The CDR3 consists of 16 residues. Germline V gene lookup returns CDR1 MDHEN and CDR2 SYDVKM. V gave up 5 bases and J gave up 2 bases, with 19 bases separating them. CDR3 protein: CASSPRGRLDTYEQYF. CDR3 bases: TGTGCCAGCAGTCCACGGGGACGGCTCGATACCTACGAGCAGTACTTC.

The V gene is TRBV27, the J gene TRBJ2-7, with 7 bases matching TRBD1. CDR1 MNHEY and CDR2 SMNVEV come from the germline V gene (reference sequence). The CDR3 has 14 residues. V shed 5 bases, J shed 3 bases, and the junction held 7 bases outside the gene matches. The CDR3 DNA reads TGTGCCAGCAGTCCGGGACAGACATTCTACGAGCAGTACTTC. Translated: CASSPGQTFYEQYF.

CDR3 in amino acids: CASSTSRYEQYF. The CDR3 nucleotides are TGTGCCAGCAGTACTAGCCGCTACGAGCAGTACTTC. The chain couples TRBV2 to TRBJ2-7; weak D call: TRBD2 (6 bases). Trimming removed 5 bases at V and 3 bases at J, with 8 bases between. The CDR3 extends over 12 amino acids. In germline, CDR1 is SNHLY, CDR2 FYNNEI.

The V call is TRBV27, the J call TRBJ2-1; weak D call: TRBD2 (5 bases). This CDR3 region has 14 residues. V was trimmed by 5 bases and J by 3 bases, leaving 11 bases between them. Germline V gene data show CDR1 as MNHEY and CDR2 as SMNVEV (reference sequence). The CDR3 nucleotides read TGTGCCAGCAGTCCTATACTAGGCTACAATGAGCAGTTCTTC. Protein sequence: CASSPILGYNEQFF.

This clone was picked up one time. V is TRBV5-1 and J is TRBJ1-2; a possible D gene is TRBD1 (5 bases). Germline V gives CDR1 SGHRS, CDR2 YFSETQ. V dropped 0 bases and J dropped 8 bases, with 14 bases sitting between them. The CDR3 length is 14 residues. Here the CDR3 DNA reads TGCGCCAGCAGCTTGGGCCCCTCGACAGACGGCTACACCTTC. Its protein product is CASSLGPSTDGYTF.

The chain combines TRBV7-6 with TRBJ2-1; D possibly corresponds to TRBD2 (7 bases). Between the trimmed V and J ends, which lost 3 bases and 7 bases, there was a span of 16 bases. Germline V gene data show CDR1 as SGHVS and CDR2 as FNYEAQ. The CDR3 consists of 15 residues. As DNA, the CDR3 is TGTGCCAGCAGCTTGGGGGCTAGCGGACGAAATGAGCAGTTCTTC. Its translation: CASSLGASGRNEQFF.

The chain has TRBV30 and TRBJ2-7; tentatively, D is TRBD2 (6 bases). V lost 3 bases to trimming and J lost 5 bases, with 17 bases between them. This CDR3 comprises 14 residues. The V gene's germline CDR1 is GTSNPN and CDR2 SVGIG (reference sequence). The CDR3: CAWRGVGGTNEQYF. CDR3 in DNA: TGTGCCTGGAGGGGGGTGGGCGGGACGAACGAGCAGTACTTC.

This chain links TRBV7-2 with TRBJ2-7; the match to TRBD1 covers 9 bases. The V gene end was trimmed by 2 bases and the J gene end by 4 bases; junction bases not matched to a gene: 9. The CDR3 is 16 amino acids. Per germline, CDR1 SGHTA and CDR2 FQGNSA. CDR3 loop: CASSLYISDRGYEQYF. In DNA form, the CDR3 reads TGTGCCAGCAGCTTATATATCTCGGACAGGGGATACGAGCAGTACTTC.

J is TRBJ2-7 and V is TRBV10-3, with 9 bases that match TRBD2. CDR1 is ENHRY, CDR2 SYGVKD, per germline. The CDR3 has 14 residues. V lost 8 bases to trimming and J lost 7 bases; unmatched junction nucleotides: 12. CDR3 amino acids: CAISGLAGTREQYF. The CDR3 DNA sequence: TGTGCCATCTCCGGGCTAGCGGGAACGAGGGAGCAGTACTTC.

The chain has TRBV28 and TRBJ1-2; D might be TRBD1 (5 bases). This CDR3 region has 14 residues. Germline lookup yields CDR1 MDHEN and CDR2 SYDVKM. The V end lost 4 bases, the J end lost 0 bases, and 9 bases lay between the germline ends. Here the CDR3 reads CASSWQGTNYGYTF. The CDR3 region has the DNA TGTGCCAGCAGTTGGCAGGGAACTAACTATGGCTACACCTTC.

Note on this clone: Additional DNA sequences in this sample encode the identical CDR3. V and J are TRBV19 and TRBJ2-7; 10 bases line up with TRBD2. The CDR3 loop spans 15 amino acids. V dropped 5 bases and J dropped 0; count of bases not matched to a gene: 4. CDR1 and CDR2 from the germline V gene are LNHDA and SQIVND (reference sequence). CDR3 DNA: TGTGCCAGTAGTCCAGGACTAGCGGCCTCCTACGAGCAGTACTTC. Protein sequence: CASSPGLAASYEQYF.

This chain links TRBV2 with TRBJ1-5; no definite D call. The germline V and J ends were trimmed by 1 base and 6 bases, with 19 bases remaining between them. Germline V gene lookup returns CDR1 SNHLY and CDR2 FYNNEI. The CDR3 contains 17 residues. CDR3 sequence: CASSEGWENERFQPQHF. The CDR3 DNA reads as TGTGCCAGCAGTGAAGGATGGGAGAATGAAAGGTTTCAGCCCCAGCATTTT.

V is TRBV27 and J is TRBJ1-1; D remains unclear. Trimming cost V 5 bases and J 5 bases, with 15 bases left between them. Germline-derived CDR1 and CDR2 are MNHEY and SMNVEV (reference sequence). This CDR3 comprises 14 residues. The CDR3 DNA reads TGTGCCAGCAGTGCCACCCGGTGGGGAACTGAAGCTTTCTTT. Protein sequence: CASSATRWGTEAFF.

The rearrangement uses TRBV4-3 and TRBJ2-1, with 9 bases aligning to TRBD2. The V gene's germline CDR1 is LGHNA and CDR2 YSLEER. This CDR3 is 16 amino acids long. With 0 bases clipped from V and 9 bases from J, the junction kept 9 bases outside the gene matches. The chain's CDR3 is CASSQELTGLASEQFF. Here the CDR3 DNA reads TGCGCCAGCAGCCAAGAATTAACGGGACTAGCCAGTGAGCAGTTCTTC.

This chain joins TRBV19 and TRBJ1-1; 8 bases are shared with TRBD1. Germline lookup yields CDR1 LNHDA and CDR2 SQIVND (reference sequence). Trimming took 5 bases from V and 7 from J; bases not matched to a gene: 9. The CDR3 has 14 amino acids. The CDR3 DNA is TGTGCCAGTAGTCCTCGGACAGGGCTGGATGAAGCTTTCTTT. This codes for CASSPRTGLDEAFF.

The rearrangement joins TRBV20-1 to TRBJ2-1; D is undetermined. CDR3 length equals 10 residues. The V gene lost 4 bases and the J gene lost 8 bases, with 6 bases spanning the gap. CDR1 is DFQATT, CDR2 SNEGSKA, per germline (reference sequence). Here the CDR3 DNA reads TGCAGTGCTACCACGCATGAGCAGTTCTTC. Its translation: CSATTHEQFF.

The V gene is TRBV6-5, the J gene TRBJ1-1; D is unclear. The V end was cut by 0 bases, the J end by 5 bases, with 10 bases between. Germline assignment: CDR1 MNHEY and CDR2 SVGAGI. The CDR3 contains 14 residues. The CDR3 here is CASSYSTSWTEAFF. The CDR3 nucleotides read TGTGCCAGCAGTTACTCGACATCCTGGACTGAAGCTTTCTTT.

The CDR3 sequence is CASSSRGRGRTDTQYF. In DNA, the CDR3 is TGTGCCAGCAGCTCGAGAGGGCGTGGGAGGACAGATACGCAGTATTTT. J is TRBJ2-3 and V is TRBV5-6; tentative D call: TRBD2 (6 bases). Per germline, CDR1 SGHDT and CDR2 YYEEEE. The V end lost 3 bases, the J end lost 3 bases, and 17 bases lay between the germline ends. The CDR3 loop spans 16 amino acids.

The CDR3 loop is CASSQTGTAYEQYF. CDR3 in DNA: TGTGCCAGCAGTCAAACCGGGACAGCTTACGAGCAGTACTTC. The rearrangement joins TRBV6-5 to TRBJ2-7, with 7 bases aligning to TRBD1. This CDR3 region has 14 residues. Germline CDR1 reads MNHEY; CDR2 reads SVGAGI. The V segment lost 5 bases and the J segment 4 bases; nucleotides outside the gene matches: 8.

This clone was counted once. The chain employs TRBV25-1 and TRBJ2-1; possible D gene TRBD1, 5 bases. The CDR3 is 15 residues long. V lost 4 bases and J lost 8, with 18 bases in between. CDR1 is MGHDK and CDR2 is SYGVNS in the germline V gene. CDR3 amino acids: CASSVALHARDEQFF. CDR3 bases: TGTGCCAGCAGTGTGGCGCTCCATGCCAGGGATGAGCAGTTCTTC.

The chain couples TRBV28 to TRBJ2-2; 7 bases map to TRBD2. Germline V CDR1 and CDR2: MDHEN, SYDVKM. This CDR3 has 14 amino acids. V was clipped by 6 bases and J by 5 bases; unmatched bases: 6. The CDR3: CASSRSRGTGELFF. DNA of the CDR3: TGTGCCAGCAGCCGATCGCGGGGGACCGGGGAGCTGTTTTTT.

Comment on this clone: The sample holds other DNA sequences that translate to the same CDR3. The CDR3 nucleotides read TGTGCCAGCAGTTACGGAGTGGAGCAGTACTTC. Protein sequence: CASSYGVEQYF. The chain combines TRBV6-5 with TRBJ2-7, with D hard to call. Trimming took 2 bases from V and 7 from J, leaving 6 bases between them. This CDR3 comprises 11 residues. CDR1 and CDR2 (germline): MNHEY, SVGAGI.

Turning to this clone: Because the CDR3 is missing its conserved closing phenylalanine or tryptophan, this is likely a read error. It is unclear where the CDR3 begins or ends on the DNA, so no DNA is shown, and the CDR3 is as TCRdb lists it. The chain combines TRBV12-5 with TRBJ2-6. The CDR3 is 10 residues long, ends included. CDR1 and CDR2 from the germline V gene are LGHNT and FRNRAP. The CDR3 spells CASGLEPGPR.

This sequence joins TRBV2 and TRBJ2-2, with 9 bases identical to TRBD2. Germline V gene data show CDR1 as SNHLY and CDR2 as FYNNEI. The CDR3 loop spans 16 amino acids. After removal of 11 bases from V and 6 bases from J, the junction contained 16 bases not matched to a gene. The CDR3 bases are TGTGCCGTAGTTTGGCGTAGCGGGAGAGGGGCCGGGGAGCTGTTTTTT. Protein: CAVVWRSGRGAGELFF.

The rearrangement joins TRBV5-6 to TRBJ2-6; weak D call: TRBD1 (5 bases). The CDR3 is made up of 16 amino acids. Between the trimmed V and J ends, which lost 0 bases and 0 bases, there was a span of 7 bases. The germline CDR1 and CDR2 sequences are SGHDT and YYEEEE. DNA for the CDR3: TGTGCCAGCAGCTTGGGTCAGGGCTCTGGGGCCAACGTCCTGACTTTC. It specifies CASSLGQGSGANVLTF.

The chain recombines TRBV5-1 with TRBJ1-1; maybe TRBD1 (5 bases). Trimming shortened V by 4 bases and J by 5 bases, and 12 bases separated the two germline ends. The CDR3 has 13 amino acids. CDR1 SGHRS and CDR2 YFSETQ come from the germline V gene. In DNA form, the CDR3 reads TGCGCCAGCAGCGACGGGCCAGGGACTGAAGCTTTCTTT. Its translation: CASSDGPGTEAFF.

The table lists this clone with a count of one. CDR3 sequence: CATGRLAGTSYEQYF. As DNA, the CDR3 is TGTGCCACCGGGAGACTAGCGGGAACCTCCTACGAGCAGTACTTC. The chain recombines TRBV19 with TRBJ2-7; 11 bases align to TRBD2. In germline, CDR1 is LNHDA, CDR2 SQIVND (reference sequence). J was trimmed by 0 bases and V by 10 bases; bases with no gene match: 8. The CDR3 loop spans 15 amino acids.